The 5 T cell receptor beta chains below come from one sample, sequenced in a study of CD8 T cells in ankylosing spondylitis. TCRdb reanalysed the 5' RACE reads using MiXCR and keeps one entry per CDR3 protein. The sample lists 150,000 to 200,000 distinct CDR3 sequences, roughly 20% occurring once. Material for sequencing was blood, either unsorted or a sorted T cell fraction (not recorded which). These receptors originate from a male donor under 30 with ankylosing spondylitis or in good health (not recorded which).

CDR3 DNA: TGCAGCGCGGGGCCAGAATTGTCCTACAATGAGCAGTTCTTC. Translated, it gives CSAGPELSYNEQFF. The V gene is TRBV29-1, the J gene TRBJ2-1; the D gene could be TRBD1 or TRBD2 (5 bases each). The CDR3 is made up of 14 amino acids. In germline, CDR1 is SQVTM, CDR2 ANQGSEA. Deletions cut 7 bases from V and 1 base from J, with 14 bases between.

This clonotype came up many times. The chain carries TRBV10-3 and TRBJ1-3; no clear D gene. V was trimmed by 0 bases and J by 5 bases, leaving 8 bases between them. Germline CDR1 is ENHRY and CDR2 is SYGVKD. The CDR3 consists of 14 residues. CDR3 region: CAISESAGRNTIYF. In DNA form, the CDR3 reads TGTGCCATCAGTGAGTCGGCCGGGCGAAACACCATATATTTT.

This chain joins TRBV19 and TRBJ2-3; D remains unclear. Trimming stripped 6 bases from V and 7 bases from J, with 11 bases between. The CDR3 length is 12 residues. Germline-derived CDR1 and CDR2 are LNHDA and SQIVND (reference sequence). The CDR3 region is CASSATYNTQYF. In nucleotides, the CDR3 is TGTGCCAGTAGCGCAACCTACAATACGCAGTATTTT.

This clonotype was seen many times. The gene calls are TRBV11-2 and TRBJ2-6; D is unclear. CDR1 is SGHAT and CDR2 is FQNNGV in the germline V gene. Trimming left V 5 bases short and J 0 bases short, with 8 bases between. The CDR3 is made up of 15 amino acids. This chain's CDR3 is CASSAHSSGANVLTF. CDR3 in DNA: TGTGCCAGCAGCGCTCATAGCTCTGGGGCCAACGTCCTGACTTTC. Full variable domain (remainder filled in from reference TRBV11-2 and TRBJ2-6): EAGVAQSPRYKIIEKRQSVAFWCNPISGHATLYWYQQILGQGPKLLIQFQNNGVVDDSQLPKDRFSAERLKGVDSTLKIQPAKLEDSAVYLCASSAHSSGANVLTFGAGSRLTVL.

The chain employs TRBV20-1 and TRBJ2-3, with D hard to call. The V gene's germline CDR1 is DFQATT and CDR2 SNEGSKA (reference sequence). This CDR3 comprises 10 residues. V was pared by 0 bases and J by 6 bases, with 1 base between. The CDR3 coding sequence is TGCAGTGCTAGAGATGATACGCAGTATTTT. As protein: CSARDDTQYF.